This is a list of T cell receptor beta chains from one sample in a study of T cell repertoires in cytomegalovirus infection. Using its own MiXCR run on the reads, TCRdb lists one record per CDR3 protein. The repertoire has approximately 49,000 distinct CDR3 sequences, roughly a fifth of them found once; the top ten carry around 27%. Their recognized antigens are unknown. The sequencing used CD8+ T cells from cultured PBMCs, collected from culture after CMV antigen stimulation. These receptors were collected from a human donor in good health (CMV status not recorded). Some clones in this sample may be carry-over from other donors' samples. Each CDR3 is given with its conserved first and last residue. The order of the fields is V gene, J gene, D gene, clone size, CDR3 DNA, CDR3 protein. The D gene is left open where the match is weak. Clone size is stated in some rows and not others, as once, few, many or a class when expanded.

V: TRBV7-2
J: TRBJ1-1
D: -
size: -
DNA: TGTGCCAGCAGCTTAGATTGGTTCACTGAAGCTTTCTTT
CDR3: CASSLDWFTEAFF

V: TRBV27
J: TRBJ1-2
D: TRBD1
size: -
DNA: TGTGCCAGCAGTACCCCCGGACAGGGCATAGGCGGCTACACCTTC
CDR3: CASSTPGQGIGGYTF

V: TRBV12-3/TRBV12-4
J: TRBJ2-7
D: TRBD1
size: -
DNA: TGTGCCAGCAGCCCAGGGACAGCCGAGCAGTACTTC
CDR3: CASSPGTAEQYF

V: TRBV4-1
J: TRBJ1-2
D: -
size: -
DNA: TGCGCCAGCAGCCAAGAGTCGCAGTTTGCCGGGGCCGGTGGCTACACCTTC
CDR3: CASSQESQFAGAGGYTF

V: TRBV19
J: TRBJ1-5
D: -
size: -
DNA: TGTGCCAGTAGTGCCTCCGGGACAACCTATCAGCCCCAGCATTTT
CDR3: CASSASGTTYQPQHF

V: TRBV24-1
J: TRBJ2-2
D: TRBD1
size: few
DNA: TGTGCCACCAGGGACAGGGGGACCGGGGAGCTGTTTTTT
CDR3: CATRDRGTGELFF

V: TRBV7-8
J: TRBJ2-1
D: -
size: once
DNA: TGTGCCAGCAGCTTAGAGTGGAGCTCCTACAATGAGCAGTTCTTC
CDR3: CASSLEWSSYNEQFF

V: TRBV7-2
J: TRBJ2-7
D: -
size: few
DNA: TGTGCCAGCAGCTTGGCCCCCGGGACACTTTCCTACGAGCAGTACTTC
CDR3: CASSLAPGTLSYEQYF

V: TRBV7-9
J: TRBJ2-3
D: -
size: many
DNA: TGTGCCAGCAGCCCTCTCTGGGGTCGGAGCACAGATACGCAGTATTTT
CDR3: CASSPLWGRSTDTQYF

V: TRBV6-2/TRBV6-3
J: TRBJ2-7
D: TRBD1
size: -
DNA: TGTGCCAGCAGTGCCGGGACAGGGGGCTACGAGCAGTACTTC
CDR3: CASSAGTGGYEQYF

V: TRBV7-9
J: TRBJ1-1
D: TRBD1
size: -
DNA: TGTGCCAGCAGACATCAGGGGGCCCGCCCGGACACTGAAGCTTTCTTT
CDR3: CASRHQGARPDTEAFF

V: TRBV4-2
J: TRBJ2-1
D: TRBD2
size: few
DNA: TGTGCCAGCAGCCAAGATCTTAATAGCGGGAGCTCCTACAATGAGCAGTTCTTC
CDR3: CASSQDLNSGSSYNEQFF

V: TRBV7-8
J: TRBJ1-1
D: -
size: -
DNA: TGTGCCAGCAGCTTAAGAAGGGATATGAACACTGAAGCTTTCTTT
CDR3: CASSLRRDMNTEAFF

V: TRBV10-3
J: TRBJ2-3
D: -
size: -
DNA: TGTGCCACCTCCCAACGGGGGGCAGGGAGGACAGATACGCAGTATTTT
CDR3: CATSQRGAGRTDTQYF

V: TRBV15
J: TRBJ1-5
D: -
size: few
DNA: TGTGCCACCGAGGGGGGTCAGCCCCAGCATTTT
CDR3: CATEGGQPQHF

V: TRBV12-3/TRBV12-4
J: TRBJ2-2
D: -
size: few
DNA: TGTGCCAGCAGTTCGGAGATCACCGGGGAGCTGTTTTTT
CDR3: CASSSEITGELFF

V: TRBV5-5
J: TRBJ1-1
D: -
size: -
DNA: TGTGCCAGCAGCCCGGCGGTGGGGTCATATACTGAAGCTTTCTTT
CDR3: CASSPAVGSYTEAFF

V: TRBV7-8
J: TRBJ2-2
D: TRBD1
size: -
DNA: TGTGCCAGCGGGCTTACAGGGGACGGGGAGCTGTTTTTT
CDR3: CASGLTGDGELFF

V: TRBV7-6
J: TRBJ2-3
D: -
size: -
DNA: TGTGCCAGCAGCCGACGGCCCACAGATACGCAGTATTTT
CDR3: CASSRRPTDTQYF

V: TRBV4-2
J: TRBJ2-1
D: -
size: -
DNA: TGTGCCAGCAGCCAAGATGCGCAGGGGAACAATGAGCAGTTCTTC
CDR3: CASSQDAQGNNEQFF

V: TRBV7-8
J: TRBJ1-2
D: -
size: -
DNA: TGTGCCAGCAGCTTAGCGGCCAAAGGATATAACTATGGCTACACCTTC
CDR3: CASSLAAKGYNYGYTF

V: TRBV7-2
J: TRBJ1-2
D: -
size: -
DNA: TGTGCCAGCAGCTTTGGGGGAAACTATGGCTACACCTTC
CDR3: CASSFGGNYGYTF

V: TRBV7-8
J: TRBJ1-6
D: -
size: -
DNA: TGTGCCAGCACCCTGGGCGGGGGAGCCCTCCACTTT
CDR3: CASTLGGGALHF

V: TRBV7-8
J: TRBJ2-3
D: TRBD2
size: few
DNA: TGTGCCAGCAGCCCGCGGGGGGGCGGCACAGATACGCAGTATTTT
CDR3: CASSPRGGGTDTQYF

V: TRBV7-2
J: TRBJ1-1
D: -
size: few
DNA: TGTGCCAGCAGCTTTGACGGGCCTCTGGGGGGAGCTTTCTTT
CDR3: CASSFDGPLGGAFF